This T cell receptor (beta chain) appears in the sequencing data of a study of regulatory T cells in long-lasting Graves disease. Time point described: persistent/refractory GD, antithyroid drugs over 5 years with positive TRAb. Following extraction of RNA from PBMCs, that RNA was used to make the TCR library. Arm-PCR with iRepertoire HTBI primers amplified the CDR3 regions for these TCR beta libraries. TCRdb recomputed calls from the multiplex PCR reads with MiXCR, one row per CDR3 protein. The sample lists about 660,000 distinct CDR3 sequences; 25% to 30% were seen once. Per germline, CDR1 MNHEY and CDR2 SMNVEV (reference sequence). CDR3 length: 15 amino acids. V dropped 5 bases and J dropped 1 base, with 12 bases sitting between them.

The J gene is TRBJ1-5, the V gene TRBV27; D may be TRBD1 (5 bases). Sequencing used peripheral blood mononuclear cells (PBMCs), obtained when the disease was refractory, from a patient treated with antithyroid drugs. This TCR came from a female donor with Graves disease. This CDR3 is CASSLRRGSNQPQHF. The DNA for the CDR3 is TGTGCCAGCAGTCTCCGGAGGGGAAGCAATCAGCCCCAGCATTTT.